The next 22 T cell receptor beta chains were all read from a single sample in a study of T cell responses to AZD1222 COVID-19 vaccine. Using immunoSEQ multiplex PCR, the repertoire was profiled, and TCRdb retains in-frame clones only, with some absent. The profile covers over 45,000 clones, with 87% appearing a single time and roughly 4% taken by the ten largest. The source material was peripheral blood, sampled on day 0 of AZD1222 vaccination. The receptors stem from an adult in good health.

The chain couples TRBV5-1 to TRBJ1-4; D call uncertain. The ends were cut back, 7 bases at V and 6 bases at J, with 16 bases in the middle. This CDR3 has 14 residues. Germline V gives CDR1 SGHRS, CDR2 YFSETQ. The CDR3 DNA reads TGCGCCAGCGCCAACCCCGGCTCTTATGAAAAACTGTTTTTT. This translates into CASANPGSYEKLFF.

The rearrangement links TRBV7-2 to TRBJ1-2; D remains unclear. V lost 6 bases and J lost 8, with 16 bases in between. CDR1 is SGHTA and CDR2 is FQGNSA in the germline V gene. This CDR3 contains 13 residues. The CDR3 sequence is CASRREPVDGYTF. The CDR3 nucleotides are TGTGCCAGCAGGCGGGAACCAGTCGACGGCTACACCTTC.

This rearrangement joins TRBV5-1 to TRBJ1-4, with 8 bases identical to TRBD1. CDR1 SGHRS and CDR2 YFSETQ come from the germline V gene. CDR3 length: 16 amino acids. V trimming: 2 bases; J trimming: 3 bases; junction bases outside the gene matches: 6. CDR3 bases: TGCGCCAGCAGCTTACCCACAGGGGGGTCTAATGAAAAACTGTTTTTT. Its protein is CASSLPTGGSNEKLFF.

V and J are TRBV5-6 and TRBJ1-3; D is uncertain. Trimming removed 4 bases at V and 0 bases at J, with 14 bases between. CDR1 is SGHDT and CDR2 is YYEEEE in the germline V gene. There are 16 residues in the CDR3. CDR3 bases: TGTGCCAGCAGCCCCCTCGGGGAATACTCTGGAAACACCATATATTTT. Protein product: CASSPLGEYSGNTIYF.

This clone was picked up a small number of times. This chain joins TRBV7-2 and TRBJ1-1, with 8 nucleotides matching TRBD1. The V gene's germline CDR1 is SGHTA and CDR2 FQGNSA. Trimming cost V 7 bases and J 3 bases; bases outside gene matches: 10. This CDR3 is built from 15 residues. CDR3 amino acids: CASTQPDRGYTEAFF. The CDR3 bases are TGTGCCAGCACCCAACCCGACAGGGGTTACACTGAAGCTTTCTTT.

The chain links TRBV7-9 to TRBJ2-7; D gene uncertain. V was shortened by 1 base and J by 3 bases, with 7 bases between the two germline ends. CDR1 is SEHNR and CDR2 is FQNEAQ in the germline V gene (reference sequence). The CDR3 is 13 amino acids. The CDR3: CASSLEAIYEQYF. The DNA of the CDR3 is TGTGCCAGCAGCTTAGAAGCCATCTACGAGCAGTACTTC.

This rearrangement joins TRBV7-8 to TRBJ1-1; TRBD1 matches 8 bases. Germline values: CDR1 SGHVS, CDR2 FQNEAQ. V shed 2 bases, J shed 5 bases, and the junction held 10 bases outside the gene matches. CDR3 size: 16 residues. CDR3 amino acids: CASSLPLDRGRTEAFF. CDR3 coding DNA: TGTGCCAGCAGCTTACCCCTCGACAGGGGCAGGACTGAAGCTTTCTTT.

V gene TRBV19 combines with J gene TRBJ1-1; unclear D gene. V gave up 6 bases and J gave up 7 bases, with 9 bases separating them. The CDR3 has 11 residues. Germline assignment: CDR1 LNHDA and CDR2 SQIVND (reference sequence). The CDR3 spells CASRRAFEAFF. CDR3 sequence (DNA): TGTGCCAGTAGGAGGGCATTTGAAGCTTTCTTT.

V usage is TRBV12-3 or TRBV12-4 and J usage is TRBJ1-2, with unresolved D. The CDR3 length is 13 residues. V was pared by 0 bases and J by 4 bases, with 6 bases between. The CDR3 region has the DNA TGTGCCAGCAGTTTAGCACGCACCTATGGCTACACCTTC. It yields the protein CASSLARTYGYTF.

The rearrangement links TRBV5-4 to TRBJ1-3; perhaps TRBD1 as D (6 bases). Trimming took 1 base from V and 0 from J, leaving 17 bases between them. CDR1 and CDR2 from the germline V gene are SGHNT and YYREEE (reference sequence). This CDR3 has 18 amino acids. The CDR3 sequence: CASSLSGTGGVSGNTIYF. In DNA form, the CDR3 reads TGTGCCAGCAGCTTGTCGGGGACGGGGGGCGTCTCTGGAAACACCATATATTTT.

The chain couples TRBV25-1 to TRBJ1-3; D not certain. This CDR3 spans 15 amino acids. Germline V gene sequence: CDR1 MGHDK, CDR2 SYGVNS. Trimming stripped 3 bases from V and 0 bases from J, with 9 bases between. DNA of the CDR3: TGTGCCAGCAGTGATACCCGGAGCTCTGGAAACACCATATATTTT. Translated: CASSDTRSSGNTIYF.

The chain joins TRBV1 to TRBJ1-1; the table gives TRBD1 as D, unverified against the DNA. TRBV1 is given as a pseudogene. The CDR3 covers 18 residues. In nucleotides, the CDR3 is TGCACCAGCAGCCATGACCGGGACAGGGGCTCCATGAACACTGAAGCTTTCTTT. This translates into CTSSHDRDRGSMNTEAFF.

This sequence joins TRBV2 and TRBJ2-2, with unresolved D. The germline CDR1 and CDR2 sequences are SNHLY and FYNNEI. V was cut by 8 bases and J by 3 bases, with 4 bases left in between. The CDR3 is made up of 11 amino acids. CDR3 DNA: TGTGCCAGCGCTTACACCGGGGAGCTGTTTTTT. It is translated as CASAYTGELFF.

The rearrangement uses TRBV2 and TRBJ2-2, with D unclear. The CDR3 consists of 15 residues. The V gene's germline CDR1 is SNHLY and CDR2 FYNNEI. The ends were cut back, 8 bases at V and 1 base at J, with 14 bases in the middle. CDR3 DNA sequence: TGTGCCAGCCGGTGGGGTAAACTGAACACCGGGGAGCTGTTTTTT. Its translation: CASRWGKLNTGELFF. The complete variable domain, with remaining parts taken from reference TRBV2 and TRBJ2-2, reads EPEVTQTPSHQVTQMGQEVILRCVPISNHLYFYWYRQILGQKVEFLVSFYNNEISEKSEIFDDQFSVERPDGSNFTLKIRSTKLEDSAMYFCASRWGKLNTGELFFGEGSRLTVL.

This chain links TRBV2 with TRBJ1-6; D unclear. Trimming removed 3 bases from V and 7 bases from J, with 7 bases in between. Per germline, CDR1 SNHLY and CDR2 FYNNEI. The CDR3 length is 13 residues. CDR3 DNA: TGTGCCAGCAGTGAGAACGGAAATTCACCCCTCCACTTT. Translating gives CASSENGNSPLHF.

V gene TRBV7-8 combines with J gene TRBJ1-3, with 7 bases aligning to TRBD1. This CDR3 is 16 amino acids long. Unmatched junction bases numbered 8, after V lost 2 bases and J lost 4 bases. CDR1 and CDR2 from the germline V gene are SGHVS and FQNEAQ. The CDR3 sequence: CASSLRDRSSGNTIYF. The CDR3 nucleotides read TGTGCCAGCAGCTTACGGGACAGATCCTCCGGAAACACCATATATTTT.

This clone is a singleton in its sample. This CDR3 is CASSSDSPYNSPLHF. The DNA for the CDR3 is TGTGCCAGCAGCTCCGACAGTCCCTATAATTCACCCCTCCACTTT. The chain is built from TRBV7-6 and TRBJ1-6; D might be TRBD1 (5 bases). The CDR3 consists of 15 residues. CDR1 SGHVS and CDR2 FNYEAQ come from the germline V gene. The ends were cut back, 4 bases at V and 2 bases at J, with 9 bases in the middle.

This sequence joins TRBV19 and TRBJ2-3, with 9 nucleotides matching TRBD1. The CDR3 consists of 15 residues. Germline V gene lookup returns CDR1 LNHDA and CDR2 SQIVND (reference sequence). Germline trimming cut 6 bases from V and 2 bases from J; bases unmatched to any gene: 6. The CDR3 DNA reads TGTGCCAGTAGCCGACAGGGGGGCGACACAGATACGCAGTATTTT. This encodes CASSRQGGDTDTQYF.

CDR3 sequence: CASSPGGNTYEQYF. In DNA form, the CDR3 reads TGTGCCAGCAGCCCGGGTGGAAATACCTACGAGCAGTACTTC. The rearrangement uses TRBV5-4 and TRBJ2-7; D is unresolved. There are 14 residues in the CDR3. Germline V gives CDR1 SGHNT, CDR2 YYREEE (reference sequence). Trimming left V 4 bases short and J 2 bases short, with 13 bases between.

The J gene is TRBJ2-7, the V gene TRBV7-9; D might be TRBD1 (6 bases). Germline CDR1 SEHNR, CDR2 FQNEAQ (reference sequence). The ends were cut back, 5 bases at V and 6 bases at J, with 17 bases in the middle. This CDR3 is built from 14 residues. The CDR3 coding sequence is TGTGCCAGCAGCCCGCGAGTGACAGGTGGCGAGCAGTACTTC. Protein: CASSPRVTGGEQYF.

This chain's CDR3 is CASSFWGNEQFF. DNA for the CDR3: TGTGCCAGCAGCTTCTGGGGAAATGAGCAGTTCTTC. This chain joins TRBV5-6 and TRBJ2-1, with D hard to call. CDR1 is SGHDT and CDR2 is YYEEEE in the germline V gene. This CDR3 contains 12 residues. V was pared by 2 bases and J by 7 bases, with 7 bases between.

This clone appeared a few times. The CDR3 region is CASSDPGGRYEQYF. DNA for the CDR3: TGTGCCAGCAGTGACCCAGGGGGGAGGTACGAGCAGTACTTC. The chain combines TRBV2 with TRBJ2-7, with D perhaps TRBD1 (7 bases). CDR3 length equals 14 residues. Per the germline V gene, CDR1 is SNHLY and CDR2 is FYNNEI. Trimming left V 3 bases short and J 4 bases short, with 13 bases between.